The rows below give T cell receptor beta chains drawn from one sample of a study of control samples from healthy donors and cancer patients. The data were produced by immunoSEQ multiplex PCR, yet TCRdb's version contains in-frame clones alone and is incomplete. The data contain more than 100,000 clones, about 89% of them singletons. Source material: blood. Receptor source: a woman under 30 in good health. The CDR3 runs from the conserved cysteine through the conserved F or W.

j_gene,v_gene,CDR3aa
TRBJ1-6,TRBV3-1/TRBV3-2,CASSQSLQGALFGSPLHF
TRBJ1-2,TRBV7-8,CASSLLGAVFYGYTF
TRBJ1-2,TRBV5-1,CASSLQGIRDGYTF
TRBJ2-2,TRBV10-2,CASAAGVSTGELFF
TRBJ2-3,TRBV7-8,CASSLAPTLTDTQYF
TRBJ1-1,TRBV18,CASSPEGLGEAFF
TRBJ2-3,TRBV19,CASSIASGGTQYF
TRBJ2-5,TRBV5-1,CASSLSGGGGETQYF
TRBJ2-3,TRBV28,CASSYVQGLGTDTQYF
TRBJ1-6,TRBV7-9,CASSLSQGRAPLHF
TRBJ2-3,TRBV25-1,CASSEAGITSTDTQYF
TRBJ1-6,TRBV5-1,CASSSFPSPTDDNSPLHF
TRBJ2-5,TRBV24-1,CATSDLEETQYF
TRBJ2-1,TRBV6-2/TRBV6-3,CASSFGLAGSYNEQFF
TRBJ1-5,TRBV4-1,CASSQDPTGHNQPQHF
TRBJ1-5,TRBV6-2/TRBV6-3,CASSYSGDQPQHF
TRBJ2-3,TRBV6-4,CASSDSTGGADTQYF
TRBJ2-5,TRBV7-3,CASSHAIAYQYF
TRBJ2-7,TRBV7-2,CASSPASGYEQYF
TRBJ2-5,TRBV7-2,CASSLVLASGGATETQYF
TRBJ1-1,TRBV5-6,CASSLGVSRGAFF
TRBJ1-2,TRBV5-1,CAGSLTGEARYGYTF
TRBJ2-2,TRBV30,CAWNTNTGELFF
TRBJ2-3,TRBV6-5,CASSPRKLTDTQYF
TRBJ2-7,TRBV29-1,CSVIRGTGTEQYF
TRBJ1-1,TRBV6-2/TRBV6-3,CASSYGTDTEAFF
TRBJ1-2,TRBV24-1,CATSDYRDQSGYTF
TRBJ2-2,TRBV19,CASSFMGPGELFF
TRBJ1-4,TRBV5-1,CASSSGQGVKEKLFF
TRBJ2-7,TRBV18,CASSHWSGEQYF
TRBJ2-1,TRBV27,CASSSSLAGGPRSYNEQFF
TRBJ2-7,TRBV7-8,CASSLQGSGYEQYF
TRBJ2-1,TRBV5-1,CASSLVGGEQFF
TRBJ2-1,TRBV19,CASSDRIQQFF
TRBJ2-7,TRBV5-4,CASSLEIGGTPTEPYEQYF
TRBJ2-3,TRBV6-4,CASSRGSTDTQYF
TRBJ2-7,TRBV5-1,CASSLASGGSYEQYF
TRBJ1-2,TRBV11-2,CASSLVSGTGSVYGYTF
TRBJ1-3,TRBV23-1,CASSQSNAAGENTIYF
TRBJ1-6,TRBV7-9,CASSSLNSPLHF
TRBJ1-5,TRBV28,CASSSYRGTGGNQPQHF
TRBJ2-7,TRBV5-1,CASSLFAQGPHEQYF
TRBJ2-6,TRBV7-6,CASSLVPSSSGANVLTF
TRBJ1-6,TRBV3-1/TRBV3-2,CASSRRDVRNSPLHF
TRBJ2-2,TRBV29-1,CSAKRTADITGELFF
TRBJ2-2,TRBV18,CASSPPSSGLFF
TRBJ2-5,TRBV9,CASSVSGRAGGQETQYF
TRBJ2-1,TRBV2,CASSLATSAEGDEQFF
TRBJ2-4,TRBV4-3,CASSPGLAGGVAKNIQYF
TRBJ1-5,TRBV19,CASTNRATQPQHF
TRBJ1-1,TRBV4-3,CASSQVQGGRTEAFF
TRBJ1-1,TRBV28,CASSPSTANTEAFF